The present entry profiles one TCR beta chain with its context. This entry is derived from a study of blood T cell repertoires in COVID-19. Across the study: Sites in the United States, Italy and Spain provided acute and convalescent COVID-19 samples. PBMCs, B-cell-depleted T cells, or T cells provided the cDNA or gDNA that made up the material.

The CDR3 runs to 17 residues. Germline values: CDR1 SGHNT, CDR2 YYREEE (reference sequence). V lost 4 bases to trimming and J lost 5 bases, with 21 bases between them. Original processing notes: Amplified reference gene primers provided the basis for estimating nucleated cell counts. Sequencing was performed with immunoSEQ multiplex PCR; in TCRdb, only in-frame clones are kept and a portion is missing. V and J calls and clone size are given by that table; D and trimming were obtained from the DNA. Of about 67,000 clones in the sample, roughly 88% were seen once. This clonotype originated in a woman in her sixties or seventies with acute or convalescent COVID-19. Source material: peripheral blood. The chain couples TRBV5-4 to TRBJ2-2; possible D gene TRBD2, 5 bases. CDR3 in amino acids: CASSLPGAGRRTGELFF. The DNA for the CDR3 is TGTGCCAGCAGCCTGCCCGGCGCGGGCCGGCGAACCGGGGAGCTGTTTTTT.